The 31 T cell receptor beta chains presented below share a single source sample, sequenced in a study of T cells in Graves' hyperthyroidism and ophthalmopathy. TCR beta CDR3 sequences were amplified from RNA transcripts. Initially, a first-round RT-PCR of the TCR CDR3 employed the HTBI primer set. From the multiplex PCR reads, TCRdb called clonotypes with MiXCR, one entry per CDR3 protein. The sample lists about 270,000 distinct CDR3 sequences; roughly 20% were seen once. Specimen: blood. The receptors come from a man in his thirties or forties with Graves' ophthalmopathy.

This clonotype was seen a single time. One end of the junction is discordant with germline, which a read error may explain. The chain has TRBV7-4 and TRBJ2-1, with a possible D match to TRBD2 (6 bases). This CDR3 comprises 12 residues. Per germline, CDR1 SGHVT and CDR2 SQSDAQ. CDR3 DNA: TGTGCCAGCAGCTCCCCCTACGGGGGTAGTGTCTTC. Protein: CASSSPYGGSVF. The full variable domain, with the rest looked up from reference TRBV7-4 and TRBJ2-1, is GAGVSQSPRYKVAKRGRDVALRCDSISGHVTLYWYRQTLGQGSEVLTYSQSDAQRDKSGRPSGRFSAERPERSVSTLKIQRTEQGDSAVYLCASSSPYGGSVFGPGTRLTVL.

The chain combines TRBV20-1 with TRBJ2-3; tentative D call: TRBD2 (8 bases). Deletions cut 1 base from V and 7 bases from J, with 24 bases between. The CDR3 is 17 residues long. Per the germline V gene, CDR1 is DFQATT and CDR2 is SNEGSKA (reference sequence). CDR3 in DNA: TGCAGTGCTAGAGTCTTAGGGACTAGAGGGGGCACGAATACGCAGTATTTT. Its translation is CSARVLGTRGGTNTQYF.

This clonotype was found a few times. This chain connects TRBV6-2 or TRBV6-3 to TRBJ2-1; D possibly matches TRBD1 or TRBD2 (5 bases each). CDR1 and CDR2 (germline): MNHEY, SVGEGT. The V and J ends lost 8 bases and 0 bases respectively, with 14 bases between them. The CDR3 totals 15 residues. The CDR3 DNA sequence: TGTGCCAGCGCAACGTGGGGGAGCTCCTACAATGAGCAGTTCTTC. This translates into CASATWGSSYNEQFF.

Ten or more counts support this clonotype. The chain has TRBV7-9 and TRBJ2-3; D not resolved. V was clipped by 9 bases and J by 6 bases, with 13 bases between them. This CDR3 spans 12 amino acids. Germline CDR1 SEHNR, CDR2 FQNEAQ (reference sequence). The CDR3 region has the DNA TGTGCCAGAGCGTTTGCTGGGGATACGCAGTATTTT. It encodes CARAFAGDTQYF. The whole variable domain, filled in from reference TRBV7-9 and TRBJ2-3, reads DTGVSQNPRHKITKRGQNVTFRCDPISEHNRLYWYRQTLGQGPEFLTYFQNEAQLEKSRLLSDRFSAERPKGSFSTLEIQRTEQGDSAMYLCARAFAGDTQYFGPGTRLTVL.

The rearrangement uses TRBV12-3 or TRBV12-4 and TRBJ1-4; TRBD1 matches 11 bases. This CDR3 comprises 14 residues. V shed 7 bases and J 7 bases; nucleotides not matched to a gene: 5. Here the CDR3 reads CASTGQGAREKLFF. The CDR3 DNA sequence: TGTGCCAGCACCGGACAGGGGGCACGTGAAAAACTGTTTTTT.

This clonotype has more than one count but fewer than ten. The chain recombines TRBV5-1 with TRBJ2-1; D is uncertain. The CDR3 is 13 amino acids. Looked up from germline, CDR1 is SGHRS and CDR2 is YFSETQ. V lost 0 bases, J lost 13 bases, and 14 bases lay in between. The CDR3 region is CASSLGSLDLQFF. The CDR3 bases are TGCGCCAGCAGCTTGGGCTCTCTAGATTTACAGTTCTTC. The full variable domain, in which reference TRBV5-1 and TRBJ2-1 provide the parts outside the CDR3, is KAGVTQTPRYLIKTRGQQVTLSCSPISGHRSVSWYQQTPGQGLQFLFEYFSETQRNKGNFPGRFSGRQFSNSRSEMNVSTLELGDSALYLCASSLGSLDLQFFGPGTRLTVL.

This clonotype has more than one count but fewer than ten. The V and J genes are TRBV5-1 and TRBJ2-1; D gene unclear. This CDR3 has 14 residues. Trimming cost V 7 bases and J 7 bases, with 18 bases left between them. CDR1 and CDR2 (germline): SGHRS, YFSETQ. For the CDR3, the DNA is TGCGCCAGCGGAAGGATGGCGGAAACGAATGAGCAGTTCTTC. Translation gives CASGRMAETNEQFF.

V and J are TRBV7-8 and TRBJ1-5, with D uncertain. Germline V gives CDR1 SGHVS, CDR2 FQNEAQ. V lost 4 bases to trimming and J lost 7 bases, with 11 bases between them. The CDR3 runs to 13 residues. CDR3 bases: TGTGCCAGCAGCTGGAAAGTTAGACAGCCCCAGCATTTT. This translates into CASSWKVRQPQHF.

The rearrangement uses TRBV27 and TRBJ2-1, with D tentatively TRBD1 (6 bases). The CDR3 runs 15 residues. V lost 2 bases and J lost 9, with 17 bases in between. Germline lookup yields CDR1 MNHEY and CDR2 SMNVEV (reference sequence). The chain's CDR3 is CASSLQQGYGGEQFF. The CDR3 nucleotides read TGTGCCAGCAGTTTACAACAGGGTTATGGGGGTGAGCAGTTCTTC.

This clonotype was picked up many times. The chain has TRBV20-1 and TRBJ1-2; unclear D gene. Trimming took off 4 bases at V and 4 bases at J, with 10 bases between the two ends. The CDR3 loop spans 12 amino acids. Germline V gene lookup returns CDR1 DFQATT and CDR2 SNEGSKA (reference sequence). CDR3 in amino acids: CSANGVGYGYTF. CDR3 DNA sequence: TGCAGTGCTAATGGCGTGGGCTATGGCTACACCTTC.

This clonotype was detected a few times. The chain couples TRBV5-1 to TRBJ2-1, with 7 bases matching TRBD1. Germline CDR1 SGHRS, CDR2 YFSETQ. With V trimmed by 3 bases and J by 4 bases, 7 bases remained unmatched. The CDR3 has 15 amino acids. The CDR3 nucleotides read TGCGCCAGCAGCTCCACCGGGACAGCGTACAATGAGCAGTTCTTC. It specifies CASSSTGTAYNEQFF.

In its sample, this clonotype was seen many times. This chain uses TRBV5-1 with TRBJ2-1, with TRBD1 matching over 9 bases. CDR1 is SGHRS, CDR2 YFSETQ, per germline. The V and J ends lost 0 bases and 3 bases, in that order; junction bases with no gene match: 4. The CDR3 is 16 residues long. This chain's CDR3 is CASSLAGTGIYNEQFF. CDR3 nucleotides: TGCGCCAGCAGCTTGGCTGGGACAGGGATCTACAATGAGCAGTTCTTC.

This clonotype was seen a few times. The chain is built from TRBV5-1 and TRBJ2-3, with D unclear. Germline CDR1 reads SGHRS; CDR2 reads YFSETQ. This CDR3 is 12 amino acids long. Trimming took 0 bases from V and 7 from J, leaving 6 bases between them. The CDR3 DNA is TGCGCCAGCAGCTTGGATCAGTATACGCAGTATTTT. It codes for CASSLDQYTQYF.

The chain links TRBV30 to TRBJ1-3; D gene uncertain. The CDR3 extends over 15 amino acids. Germline values: CDR1 GTSNPN, CDR2 SVGIG (reference sequence). V lost 2 bases and J 0 bases, leaving 11 bases between the germline ends. The CDR3 protein is CAWSLPVSSGNTIYF. The CDR3 nucleotides are TGTGCCTGGAGTCTTCCGGTTTCCTCTGGAAACACCATATATTTT.

The chain combines TRBV27 with TRBJ2-1; no reliable D call. The length of the CDR3 is 11 residues. Looked up from germline, CDR1 is MNHEY and CDR2 is SMNVEV (reference sequence). V was pared by 8 bases and J by 8 bases, with 10 bases between. The CDR3 is CASGTRHEQFF. The CDR3 DNA reads TGTGCCAGCGGAACGAGGCATGAGCAGTTCTTC.

This clonotype was recorded many times. The rearrangement uses TRBV6-1 and TRBJ2-2; TRBD2 agrees at 10 bases. This CDR3 is 17 amino acids long. Germline V gives CDR1 MNHNS, CDR2 SASEGT. V lost 1 base, J lost 2 bases, and 4 bases stayed unmatched. The CDR3 DNA sequence: TGTGCCAGCAGTGAAGGGAGGACTAGCGGAAACACCGGGGAGCTGTTTTTT. This sequence encodes CASSEGRTSGNTGELFF.

The chain carries TRBV15 and TRBJ2-2; D remains ambiguous. The CDR3 has 14 amino acids. Germline V CDR1 and CDR2: LNHNV, YYDKDF (reference sequence). V lost 7 bases and J 2 bases, leaving 11 bases between the germline ends. CDR3 sequence: CATNRFGNTGELFF. Written as DNA, the CDR3 is TGTGCCACCAACCGATTCGGAAACACCGGGGAGCTGTTTTTT.

The rearrangement uses TRBV14 and TRBJ1-2; 8 bases match TRBD1. V gave up 4 bases and J gave up 7 bases; unmatched junction bases: 11. The germline V gene encodes CDR1 SGHDN and CDR2 FVKESK. The CDR3 is 15 residues long. For the CDR3, the DNA is TGTGCCAGCAGCCTATCGACAGGGGCGGCTTTTGGCTACACCTTC. It is translated as CASSLSTGAAFGYTF.

The rearrangement uses TRBV7-2 and TRBJ1-5; 7 bases are a match to TRBD1. This CDR3 spans 14 amino acids. Germline V gene data show CDR1 as SGHTA and CDR2 as FQGNSA. The V segment lost 2 bases and the J segment 8 bases; nucleotides outside the gene matches: 6. The CDR3 reads CASSLQGVMEPQHF. CDR3 nucleotides: TGTGCCAGCAGCTTACAGGGGGTAATGGAGCCCCAGCATTTT.

The chain uses TRBV2 and TRBJ2-3, with TRBD2 matching 14 bases. From germline, CDR1 is SNHLY and CDR2 FYNNEI. V was pared by 8 bases and J by 5 bases, with 9 bases of the junction left unmatched. This CDR3 is 16 amino acids long. In DNA form, the CDR3 reads TGTGCCAGCGAGAGGGGACTAGCGGGAGCGGGAGATACGCAGTATTTT. This translates into CASERGLAGAGDTQYF.

In DNA, the CDR3 is TGTGCCAGCAGCCAAGATCACCGGGCCTGGAGCACTGAAGCTTTCTTT. The encoded protein is CASSQDHRAWSTEAFF. The chain is built from TRBV4-2 and TRBJ1-1; D unresolved. Germline V lookup: CDR1 LGHNA, CDR2 YNFKEQ. The CDR3 has 16 residues. V lost 0 bases to trimming and J lost 4 bases, with 15 bases between them.

In the case of this clonotype: One end of the junction fails to match germline, which may point to a read error. V and J are TRBV12-5 and TRBJ1-1, with a tentative D call TRBD1 (5 bases). The CDR3 runs to 14 residues. Looked up from germline, CDR1 is LGHNT and CDR2 is FRNRAP. The CDR3 bases are TGTGCTAGTGGTCCGCAGACAGTGAACACTGAAGCTCTCTTT. Translated, it gives CASGPQTVNTEALF.

This clonotype turned up a few times. The chain recombines TRBV10-2 with TRBJ1-1; D is unclear. Germline V lookup: CDR1 WSHSY, CDR2 SAAADI. The V end was cut by 7 bases, the J end by 0 bases, with 9 bases between. The CDR3 length is 13 residues. The CDR3 region has the DNA TGCGCCAGCAAGGAAGTAATGAACACTGAAGCTTTCTTT. Residues: CASKEVMNTEAFF.

This clonotype came up a few times. The DNA of the CDR3 is TGTGCCAGCAGCTCTTCGGGTTTGGGGTACAATGAGCAGTTCTTC. Amino acid sequence: CASSSSGLGYNEQFF. This chain joins TRBV7-3 and TRBJ2-1; D is uncertain. The CDR3 consists of 15 residues. CDR1 and CDR2 (germline): SGHTA, FQGTGA. V lost 4 bases, J lost 4 bases, and 14 bases lay in between.

The chain couples TRBV27 to TRBJ1-3; D gene unclear. This CDR3 is 14 amino acids long. V was cut by 5 bases and J by 0 bases, with 8 bases left in between. Germline CDR1 is MNHEY and CDR2 is SMNVEV (reference sequence). CDR3 loop: CASSPRGSGNTIYF. The CDR3 nucleotides read TGTGCCAGCAGTCCCCGAGGCTCTGGAAACACCATATATTTT.

This clonotype has more than one count but fewer than ten. The chain links TRBV7-6 to TRBJ2-1; the match to TRBD2 covers 8 bases. CDR3 length equals 19 residues. Germline values: CDR1 SGHVS, CDR2 FNYEAQ. V shed 1 base and J 5 bases; nucleotides not matched to a gene: 16. DNA of the CDR3: TGTGCCAGCAGCTTAGGGTTGGGTAGCGGGGCCCCCTGGGACAATGAGCAGTTCTTC. It specifies CASSLGLGSGAPWDNEQFF.

As for this clonotype: At one boundary the junction diverges from the germline segment, which might be a read error. This chain links TRBV28 with TRBJ1-3; D remains ambiguous. Germline values: CDR1 MDHEN, CDR2 SYDVKM. This CDR3 region has 14 residues. CDR3 loop: CASRTGSSGDTIYF. CDR3 in DNA: TGTGCCAGCCGTACGGGCAGCTCTGGAGACACCATATATTTT. The whole variable domain, remainder taken from reference TRBV28 and TRBJ1-3, is DVKVTQSSRYLVKRTGEKVFLECVQDMDHENMFWYRQDPGLGLRLIYFSYDVKMKEKGDIPEGYSVSREKKERFSLILESASTNQTSMYLCASRTGSSGDTIYFGEGSWLTVV.

The DNA for the CDR3 is TGTGCCAGCAGTCGGGGTTGGCCCCAGCATTTT. Amino acid sequence: CASSRGWPQHF. The rearrangement joins TRBV12-3 or TRBV12-4 to TRBJ1-5; unclear D gene. This CDR3 region has 11 residues. Trimming removed 5 bases at V and 9 bases at J, with 8 bases between.

This clonotype was found many times. This chain uses TRBV11-2 with TRBJ1-5, with D maybe TRBD1 (5 bases). CDR1 is SGHAT, CDR2 FQNNGV, per germline. Trimming left V 0 bases short and J 4 bases short, with 19 bases between. This CDR3 region has 18 residues. CDR3 DNA sequence: TGTGCCAGCAGCTTAGATGGGGGGTTCCTGGGGAGGAATCAGCCCCAGCATTTT. This translates into CASSLDGGFLGRNQPQHF.

The chain is built from TRBV3-1 and TRBJ2-3, with 8 bases lining up with TRBD2. Germline loops: CDR1 LGHDT, CDR2 YNNKEL (reference sequence). The length of the CDR3 is 15 residues. Trimming at V came to 6 bases and at J to 0 bases, leaving 5 bases not matched to a gene. The DNA of the CDR3 is TGTGCCAGCAGTTTTACTAGCGGAAGCACAGATACGCAGTATTTT. Amino acid sequence: CASSFTSGSTDTQYF.

The chain combines TRBV5-1 with TRBJ2-7; 11 nucleotides line up with TRBD2. Germline V lookup: CDR1 SGHRS, CDR2 YFSETQ. This CDR3 has 17 residues. Trimming at V came to 5 bases and at J to 0 bases, leaving 10 bases not matched to a gene. CDR3 coding DNA: TGCGCCAGCAGGTACGGGGGACTAGCGGAGAGCTCCTACGAGCAGTACTTC. Amino acids: CASRYGGLAESSYEQYF.